This entry is about one TCR beta chain. TCRdb's table, derived via immunoSEQ multiplex PCR, lists solely in-frame clones and lacks some. There are about 170,000 clones in the sample; roughly 87% occur only once, and 2.6% lies in the top ten. The data belong to a study of T cell responses to AZD1222 COVID-19 vaccine. The CDR3 has 12 residues. Germline V gene lookup returns CDR1 MRHNA and CDR2 SNTAGT. V dropped 4 bases and J dropped 3 bases, with 6 bases sitting between them. The chain recombines TRBV6-4 with TRBJ1-2, with D unresolved. The sequences come from peripheral blood, collected on day 0 of AZD1222 vaccination. This TCR derives from an adult in good health. The CDR3 sequence is CASSAGYYGYTF. The DNA of the CDR3 is TGTGCCAGCAGTGCGGGGTACTATGGCTACACCTTC.